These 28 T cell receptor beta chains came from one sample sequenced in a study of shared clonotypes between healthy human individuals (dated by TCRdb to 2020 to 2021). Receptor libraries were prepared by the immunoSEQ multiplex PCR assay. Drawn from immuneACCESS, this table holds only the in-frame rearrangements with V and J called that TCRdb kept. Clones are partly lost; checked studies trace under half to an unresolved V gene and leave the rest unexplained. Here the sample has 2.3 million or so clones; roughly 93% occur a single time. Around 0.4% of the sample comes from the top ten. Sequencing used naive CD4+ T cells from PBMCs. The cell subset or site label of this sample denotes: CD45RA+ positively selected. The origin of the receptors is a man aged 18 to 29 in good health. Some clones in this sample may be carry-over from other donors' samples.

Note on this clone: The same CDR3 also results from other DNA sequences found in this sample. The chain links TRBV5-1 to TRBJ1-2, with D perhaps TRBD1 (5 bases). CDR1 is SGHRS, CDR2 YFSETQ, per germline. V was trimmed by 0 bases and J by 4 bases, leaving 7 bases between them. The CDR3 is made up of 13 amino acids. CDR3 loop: CASSLDRGYGYTF. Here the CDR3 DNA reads TGCGCCAGCAGCTTGGATAGGGGCTATGGCTACACCTTC.

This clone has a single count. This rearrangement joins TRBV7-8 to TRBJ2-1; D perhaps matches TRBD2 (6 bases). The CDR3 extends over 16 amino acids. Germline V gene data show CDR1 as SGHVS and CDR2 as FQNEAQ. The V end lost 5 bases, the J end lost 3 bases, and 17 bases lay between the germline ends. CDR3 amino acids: CASSRPAGQHYNEQFF. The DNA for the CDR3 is TGTGCCAGCAGCCGTCCAGCGGGCCAACACTACAATGAGCAGTTCTTC.

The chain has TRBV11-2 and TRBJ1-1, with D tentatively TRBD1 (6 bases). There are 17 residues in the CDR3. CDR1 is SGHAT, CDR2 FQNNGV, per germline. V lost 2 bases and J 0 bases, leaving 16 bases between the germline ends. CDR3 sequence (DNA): TGTGCCAGCAGCTTATGGGGGAGGACAGTTTTGAACACTGAAGCTTTCTTT. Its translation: CASSLWGRTVLNTEAFF.

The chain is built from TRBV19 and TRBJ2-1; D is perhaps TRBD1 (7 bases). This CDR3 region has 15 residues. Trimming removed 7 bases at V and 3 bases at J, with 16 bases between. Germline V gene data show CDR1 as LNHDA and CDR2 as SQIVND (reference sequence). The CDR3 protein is CASTRGTASYNEQFF. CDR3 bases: TGTGCCAGTACCCGGGGGACAGCCAGCTACAATGAGCAGTTCTTC.

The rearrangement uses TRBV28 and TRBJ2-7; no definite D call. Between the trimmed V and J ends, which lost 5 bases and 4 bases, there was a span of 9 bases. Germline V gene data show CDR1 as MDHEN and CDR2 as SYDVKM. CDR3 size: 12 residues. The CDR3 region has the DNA TGTGCCAGCAGTGGGCCGAGATACGAGCAGTACTTC. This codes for CASSGPRYEQYF.

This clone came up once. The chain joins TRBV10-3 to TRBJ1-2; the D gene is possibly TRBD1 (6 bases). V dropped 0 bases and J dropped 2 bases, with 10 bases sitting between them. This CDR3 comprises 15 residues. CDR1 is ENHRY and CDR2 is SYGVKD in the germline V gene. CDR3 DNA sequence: TGTGCCATCAGTGAGTCGGGCAGGGGAAACTATGGCTACACCTTC. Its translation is CAISESGRGNYGYTF.

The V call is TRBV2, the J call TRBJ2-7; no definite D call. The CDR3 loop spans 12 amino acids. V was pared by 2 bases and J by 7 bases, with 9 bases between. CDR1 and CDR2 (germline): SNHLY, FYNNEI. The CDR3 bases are TGTGCCAGCAGTGAACAGCGATTAGAGCAGTACTTC. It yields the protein CASSEQRLEQYF.

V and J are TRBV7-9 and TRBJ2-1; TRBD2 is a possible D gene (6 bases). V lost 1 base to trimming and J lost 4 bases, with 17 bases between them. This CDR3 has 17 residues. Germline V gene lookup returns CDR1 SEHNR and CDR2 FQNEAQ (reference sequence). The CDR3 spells CASSLGRRDFRYNEQFF. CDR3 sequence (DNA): TGTGCCAGCAGCTTAGGGCGCCGGGACTTTCGATACAATGAGCAGTTCTTC.

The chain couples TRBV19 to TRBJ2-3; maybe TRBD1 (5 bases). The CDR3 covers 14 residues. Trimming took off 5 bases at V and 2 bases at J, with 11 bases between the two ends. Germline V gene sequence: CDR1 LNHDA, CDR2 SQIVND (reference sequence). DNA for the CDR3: TGTGCCAGTAGTTCACAGGAGACCACAGATACGCAGTATTTT. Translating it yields CASSSQETTDTQYF.

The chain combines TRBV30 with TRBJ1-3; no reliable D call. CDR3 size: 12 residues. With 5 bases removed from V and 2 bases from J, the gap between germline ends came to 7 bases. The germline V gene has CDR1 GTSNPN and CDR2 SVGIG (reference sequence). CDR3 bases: TGTGCCTGGGCCGTGACTGGAAACACCATATATTTT. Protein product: CAWAVTGNTIYF.

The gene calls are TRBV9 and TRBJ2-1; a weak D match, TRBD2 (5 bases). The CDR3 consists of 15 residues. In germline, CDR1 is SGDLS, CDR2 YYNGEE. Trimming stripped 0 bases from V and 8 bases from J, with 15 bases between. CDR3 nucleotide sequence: TGTGCCAGCAGCGTAGCAGCGGTGGCTGTCGATGAGCAGTTCTTC. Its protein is CASSVAAVAVDEQFF.

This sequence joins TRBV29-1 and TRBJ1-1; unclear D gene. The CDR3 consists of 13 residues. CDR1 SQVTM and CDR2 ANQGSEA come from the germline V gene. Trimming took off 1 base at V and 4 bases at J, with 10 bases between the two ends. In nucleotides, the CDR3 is TGCAGCGTTGAAGGATCATTTGGCACTGAAGCTTTCTTT. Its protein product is CSVEGSFGTEAFF. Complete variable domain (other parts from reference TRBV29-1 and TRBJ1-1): SAVISQKPSRDICQRGTSLTIQCQVDSQVTMMFWYRQQPGQSLTLIATANQGSEATYESGFVIDKFPISRPNLTFSTLTVSNMSPEDSSIYLCSVEGSFGTEAFFGQGTRLTVV.

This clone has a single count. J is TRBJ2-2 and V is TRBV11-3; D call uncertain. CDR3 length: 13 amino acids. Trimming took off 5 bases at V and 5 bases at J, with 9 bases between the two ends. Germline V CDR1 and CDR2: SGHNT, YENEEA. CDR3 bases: TGTGCCAGCAGCCCAATTAGTACCGGGGAGCTGTTTTTT. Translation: CASSPISTGELFF.

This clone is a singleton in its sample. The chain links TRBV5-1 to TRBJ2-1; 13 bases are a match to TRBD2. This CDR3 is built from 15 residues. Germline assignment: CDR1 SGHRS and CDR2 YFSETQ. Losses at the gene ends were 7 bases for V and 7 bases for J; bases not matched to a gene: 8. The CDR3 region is CASLTGTSGMNEQFF. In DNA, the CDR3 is TGCGCCAGCCTAACCGGGACTAGCGGGATGAATGAGCAGTTCTTC.

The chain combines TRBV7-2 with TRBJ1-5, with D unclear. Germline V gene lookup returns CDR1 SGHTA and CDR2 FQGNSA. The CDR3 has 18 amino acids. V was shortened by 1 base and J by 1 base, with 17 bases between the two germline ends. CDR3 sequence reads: CASSLVPRGMSSNQPQHF. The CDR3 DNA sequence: TGTGCCAGCAGCTTAGTACCGAGAGGGATGAGCAGCAATCAGCCCCAGCATTTT.

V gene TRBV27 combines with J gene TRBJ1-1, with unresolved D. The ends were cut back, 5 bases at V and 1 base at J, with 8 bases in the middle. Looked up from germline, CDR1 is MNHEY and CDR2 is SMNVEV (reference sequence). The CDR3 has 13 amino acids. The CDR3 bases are TGTGCCAGCAGTCAGCGATCGAACACTGAAGCTTTCTTT. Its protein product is CASSQRSNTEAFF.

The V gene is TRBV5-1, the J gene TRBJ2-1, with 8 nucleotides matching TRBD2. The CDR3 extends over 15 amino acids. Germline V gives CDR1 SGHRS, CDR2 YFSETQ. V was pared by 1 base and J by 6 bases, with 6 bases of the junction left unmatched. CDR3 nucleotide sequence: TGCGCCAGCAGCTTGCCACTAGCGGCTCTCAATGAGCAGTTCTTC. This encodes CASSLPLAALNEQFF.

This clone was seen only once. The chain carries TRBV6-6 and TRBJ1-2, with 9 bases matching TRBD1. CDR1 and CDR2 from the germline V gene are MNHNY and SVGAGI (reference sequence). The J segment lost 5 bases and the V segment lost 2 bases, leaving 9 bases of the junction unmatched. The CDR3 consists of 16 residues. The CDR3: CASSYTDRGSGYGYTF. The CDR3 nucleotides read TGTGCCAGCAGTTACACGGACAGGGGAAGTGGTTATGGCTACACCTTC.

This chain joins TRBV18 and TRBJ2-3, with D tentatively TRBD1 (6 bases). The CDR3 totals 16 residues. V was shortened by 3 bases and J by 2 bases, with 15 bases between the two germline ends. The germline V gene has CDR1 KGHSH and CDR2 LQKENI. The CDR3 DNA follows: TGTGCCAGCTCACCGGGACAAGCTGTCAACACAGATACGCAGTATTTT. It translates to CASSPGQAVNTDTQYF.

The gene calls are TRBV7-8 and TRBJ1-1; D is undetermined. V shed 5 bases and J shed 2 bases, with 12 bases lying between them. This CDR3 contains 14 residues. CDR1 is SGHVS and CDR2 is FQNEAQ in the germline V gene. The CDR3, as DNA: TGTGCCAGCAGCCACAGACCAGATAACACTGAAGCTTTCTTT. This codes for CASSHRPDNTEAFF.

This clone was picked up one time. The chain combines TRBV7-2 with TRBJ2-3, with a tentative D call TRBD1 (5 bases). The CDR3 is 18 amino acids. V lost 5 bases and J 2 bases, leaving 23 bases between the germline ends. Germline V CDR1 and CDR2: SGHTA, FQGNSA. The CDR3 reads CASSPRSRDRIFTDTQYF. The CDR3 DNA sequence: TGTGCCAGCAGCCCACGAAGCAGAGACAGAATCTTCACAGATACGCAGTATTTT.

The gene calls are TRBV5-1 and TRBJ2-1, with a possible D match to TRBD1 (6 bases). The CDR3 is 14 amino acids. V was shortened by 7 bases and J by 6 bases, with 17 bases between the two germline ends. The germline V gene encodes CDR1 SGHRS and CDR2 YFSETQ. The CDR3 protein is CASCDPQGGNEQFF. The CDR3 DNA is TGCGCCAGCTGCGACCCACAGGGCGGCAATGAGCAGTTCTTC.

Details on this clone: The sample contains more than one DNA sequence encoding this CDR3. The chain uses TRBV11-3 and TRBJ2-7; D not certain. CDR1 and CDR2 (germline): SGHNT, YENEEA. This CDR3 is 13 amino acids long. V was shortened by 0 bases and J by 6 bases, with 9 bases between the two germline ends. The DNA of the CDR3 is TGTGCCAGCAGCTTAGATGCAGGCGGCGAGCAGTACTTC. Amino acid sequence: CASSLDAGGEQYF.

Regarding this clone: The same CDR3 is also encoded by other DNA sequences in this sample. CDR3 sequence (DNA): TGTGCCAGTAGTATACGTGGGGCCGAGCAGTACTTC. It codes for CASSIRGAEQYF. V usage is TRBV19 and J usage is TRBJ2-7, with TRBD1 as a possible D gene (5 bases). Germline loops: CDR1 LNHDA, CDR2 SQIVND (reference sequence). Trimming shortened V by 2 bases and J by 6 bases, and 8 bases separated the two germline ends. This CDR3 is 12 amino acids long.

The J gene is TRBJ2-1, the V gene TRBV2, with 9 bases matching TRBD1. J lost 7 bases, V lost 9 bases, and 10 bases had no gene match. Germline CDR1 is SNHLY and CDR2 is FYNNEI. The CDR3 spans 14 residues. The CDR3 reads CARPGTGRGNEQFF. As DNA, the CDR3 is TGTGCCAGGCCTGGGACAGGGCGGGGAAATGAGCAGTTCTTC.

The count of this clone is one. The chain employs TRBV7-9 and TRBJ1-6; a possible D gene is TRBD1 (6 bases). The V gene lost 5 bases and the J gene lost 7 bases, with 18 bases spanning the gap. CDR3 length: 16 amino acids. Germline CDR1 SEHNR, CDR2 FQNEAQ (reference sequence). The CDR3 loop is CASSGDITRGNSPLHF. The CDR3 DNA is TGTGCCAGCAGCGGGGACATCACGAGGGGAAATTCACCCCTCCACTTT.

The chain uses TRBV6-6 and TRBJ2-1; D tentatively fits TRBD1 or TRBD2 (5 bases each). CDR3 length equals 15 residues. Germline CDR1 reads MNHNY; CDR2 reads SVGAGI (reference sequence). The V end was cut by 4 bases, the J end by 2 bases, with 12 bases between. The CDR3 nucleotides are TGTGCCAGCAGTTCCCAGGGAGTCGCCTACAATGAGCAGTTCTTC. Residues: CASSSQGVAYNEQFF.

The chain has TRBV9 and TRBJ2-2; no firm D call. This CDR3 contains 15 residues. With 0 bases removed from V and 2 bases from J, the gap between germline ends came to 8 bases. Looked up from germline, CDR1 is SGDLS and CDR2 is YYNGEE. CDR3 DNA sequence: TGTGCCAGCAGCGTAGGATATACTAACACCGGGGAGCTGTTTTTT. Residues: CASSVGYTNTGELFF.